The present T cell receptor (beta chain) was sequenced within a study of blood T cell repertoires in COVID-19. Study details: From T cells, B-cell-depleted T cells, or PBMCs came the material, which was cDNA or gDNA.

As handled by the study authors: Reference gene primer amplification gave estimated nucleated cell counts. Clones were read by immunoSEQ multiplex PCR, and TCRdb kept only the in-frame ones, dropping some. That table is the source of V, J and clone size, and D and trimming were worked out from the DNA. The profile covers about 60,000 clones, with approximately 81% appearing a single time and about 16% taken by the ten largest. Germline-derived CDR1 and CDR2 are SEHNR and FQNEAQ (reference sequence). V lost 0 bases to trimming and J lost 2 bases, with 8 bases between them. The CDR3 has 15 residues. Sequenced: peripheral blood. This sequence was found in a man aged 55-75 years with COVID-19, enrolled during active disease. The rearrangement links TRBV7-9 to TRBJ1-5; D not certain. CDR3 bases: TGTGCCAGCAGCTTAGCAGCAACAGGCAATCAGCCCCAGCATTTT. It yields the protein CASSLAATGNQPQHF.